Shown below are 20 T cell receptor beta chains from a single sample sequenced in a study of CD8 T cells in ankylosing spondylitis. General observations from the study: There was a TCR beta motif, made of eight highly homologous variants, that appeared characteristic of ankylosing spondylitis blood.

TCRdb ran MiXCR on the 5' RACE reads and lists one entry per CDR3 protein. This table has some 840,000 distinct CDR3 sequences, over 9.5% appearing once. Their cognate antigens are unknown. Specimen: blood, either unsorted or a sorted T cell fraction (not recorded which). The source is a male donor with ankylosing spondylitis.

This clonotype was found a few times. The chain combines TRBV9 with TRBJ2-3; 8 bases match TRBD2. Germline trimming cut 0 bases from V and 4 bases from J; bases unmatched to any gene: 7. CDR3 length: 16 residues. Per germline, CDR1 SGDLS and CDR2 YYNGEE. CDR3 nucleotide sequence: TGTGCCAGCAGCGTAGATTCCGGGCGGGAGGCAGATACGCAGTATTTT. Amino acids: CASSVDSGREADTQYF.

This clonotype was observed a few times. The rearrangement uses TRBV12-5 and TRBJ1-1; TRBD1 matches 10 bases. The V and J ends lost 7 bases and 3 bases, in that order; junction bases with no gene match: 8. Germline V gene data show CDR1 as LGHNT and CDR2 as FRNRAP. The length of the CDR3 is 15 residues. CDR3 sequence (DNA): TGTGCTAGTGCCCCAAGGGACAGGGGACACACTGAAGCTTTCTTT. Encoded protein: CASAPRDRGHTEAFF.

Only a few counts were recorded for this clonotype. The chain carries TRBV20-1 and TRBJ2-1, with D perhaps matching TRBD1 or TRBD2 (5 bases each). Trimming removed 5 bases from V and 8 bases from J, with 10 bases in between. Germline CDR1 reads DFQATT; CDR2 reads SNEGSKA (reference sequence). The CDR3 sequence is 11 residues long. The CDR3 bases are TGCAGTGCTGCTAGGGGACATGAGCAGTTCTTC. Its protein product is CSAARGHEQFF.

The CDR3 loop is CASSLEGIGSPLHF. Here the CDR3 DNA reads TGTGCCAGCAGCTTGGAGGGGATCGGATCACCCCTCCACTTT. J is TRBJ1-6 and V is TRBV5-5, with D possibly TRBD1 on 5 matching bases. Germline V lookup: CDR1 SGHKS, CDR2 YYEKEE (reference sequence). The CDR3 spans 14 residues. V lost 0 bases and J 10 bases, leaving 11 bases between the germline ends.

This sequence joins TRBV6-1 and TRBJ1-2; unclear D gene. The CDR3 length is 13 residues. Germline CDR1 is MNHNS and CDR2 is SASEGT. V dropped 7 bases and J dropped 4 bases, with 13 bases sitting between them. The DNA of the CDR3 is TGTGCCAGCATGGGTGGCGCGGGCTATGGCTACACCTTC. Encoded protein: CASMGGAGYGYTF.

This clonotype turned up a few times. The chain is built from TRBV7-2 and TRBJ2-3; D ambiguous. Germline V gene sequence: CDR1 SGHTA, CDR2 FQGNSA. Deletions cut 1 base from V and 1 base from J, with 9 bases between. CDR3 length: 15 amino acids. CDR3 bases: TGTGCCAGCAGCTTAGTAGTGCTGGGCACAGATACGCAGTATTTT. This codes for CASSLVVLGTDTQYF.

This chain joins TRBV20-1 and TRBJ1-1; no definite D call. The V and J ends lost 6 bases and 0 bases respectively, with 14 bases between them. The length of the CDR3 is 14 residues. Germline CDR1 is DFQATT and CDR2 is SNEGSKA (reference sequence). This CDR3 is CSAPRPPVNTEAFF. CDR3 nucleotides: TGCAGTGCCCCCCGACCACCGGTGAACACTGAAGCTTTCTTT.

The chain recombines TRBV20-1 with TRBJ2-1, with 8 bases lining up with TRBD2. The V gene's germline CDR1 is DFQATT and CDR2 SNEGSKA (reference sequence). V shed 4 bases, J shed 2 bases, and the junction held 7 bases outside the gene matches. The length of the CDR3 is 15 residues. CDR3: CSATKTSGAYNEQFF. In nucleotides, the CDR3 is TGCAGTGCTACGAAAACTAGCGGTGCCTACAATGAGCAGTTCTTC.

The chain recombines TRBV4-3 with TRBJ2-3, with 8 bases that match TRBD1. From germline, CDR1 is LGHNA and CDR2 YSLEER. This CDR3 comprises 17 residues. V lost 6 bases and J lost 3; bases outside the gene matches: 14. In DNA form, the CDR3 reads TGCGCCAGCAGATTGACAGGGGATTGGTATGGAACAGATACGCAGTATTTT. It encodes CASRLTGDWYGTDTQYF.

This clonotype has only a few counts. The CDR3 region is CSVEVASAGGGELFF. DNA for the CDR3: TGCAGCGTTGAAGTGGCTAGCGCCGGGGGCGGGGAGCTGTTTTTT. The genes are TRBV29-1 and TRBJ2-2; D is perhaps TRBD2 (6 bases). Germline assignment: CDR1 SQVTM and CDR2 ANQGSEA. The CDR3 is 15 amino acids. V dropped 1 base and J dropped 7 bases, with 16 bases sitting between them.

In its sample, this clonotype was seen a few times. The chain links TRBV7-2 to TRBJ2-5, with a possible D match to TRBD2 (6 bases). Trimming removed 7 bases at V and 3 bases at J, with 15 bases between. Germline assignment: CDR1 SGHTA and CDR2 FQGNSA. This CDR3 is 14 amino acids long. DNA of the CDR3: TGTGCCAGCAAGGGACGGTGGACTAAAGAGACCCAGTACTTC. The encoded protein is CASKGRWTKETQYF.

In this sample, this clonotype turned up a few times. The rearrangement joins TRBV7-6 to TRBJ1-1; D might be TRBD1 (6 bases). The V end lost 4 bases, the J end lost 8 bases, and 17 bases lay between the germline ends. This CDR3 is 14 amino acids long. Germline lookup yields CDR1 SGHVS and CDR2 FNYEAQ. CDR3 amino acids: CASSSTPAGTEAFF. In nucleotides, the CDR3 is TGTGCCAGCAGCTCAACGCCAGCCGGGACAGAAGCTTTCTTT. Supplemented by reference TRBV7-6 and TRBJ1-1, the full variable domain reads GAGVSQSPRYKVTKRGQDVALRCDPISGHVSLYWYRQALGQGPEFLTYFNYEAQQDKSGLPNDRFSAERPEGSISTLTIQRTEQRDSAMYRCASSSTPAGTEAFFGQGTRLTVV.

This clonotype was seen only a few times. The chain recombines TRBV11-2 with TRBJ2-5, with D possibly being TRBD2 (6 bases). The CDR3 is made up of 16 amino acids. V lost 2 bases to trimming and J lost 2 bases, with 15 bases between them. Germline loops: CDR1 SGHAT, CDR2 FQNNGV. For the CDR3, the DNA is TGTGCCAGCAGCTTATTCTCCAGCGGGCAACAAGAGACCCAGTACTTC. This sequence encodes CASSLFSSGQQETQYF. Filled out from reference TRBV11-2 and TRBJ2-5, the complete variable domain reads EAGVAQSPRYKIIEKRQSVAFWCNPISGHATLYWYQQILGQGPKLLIQFQNNGVVDDSQLPKDRFSAERLKGVDSTLKIQPAKLEDSAVYLCASSLFSSGQQETQYFGPGTRLLVL.

J is TRBJ2-3 and V is TRBV18; 7 bases align to TRBD1. Germline loops: CDR1 KGHSH, CDR2 LQKENI. The CDR3 runs to 14 residues. Losses at the gene ends were 1 base for V and 4 bases for J; bases not matched to a gene: 2. The CDR3 reads CASSPLGQPDTQYF. The CDR3 nucleotides are TGTGCCAGCTCACCACTGGGACAGCCAGATACGCAGTATTTT. The whole variable domain, remainder taken from reference TRBV18 and TRBJ2-3, is NAGVMQNPRHLVRRRGQEARLRCSPMKGHSHVYWYRQLPEEGLKFMVYLQKENIIDESGMPKERFSAEFPKEGPSILRIQQVVRGDSAAYFCASSPLGQPDTQYFGPGTRLTVL.

The chain employs TRBV5-1 and TRBJ2-2; TRBD1 aligns across 7 bases. The V segment lost 0 bases and the J segment 5 bases; nucleotides outside the gene matches: 7. Germline V CDR1 and CDR2: SGHRS, YFSETQ. The length of the CDR3 is 16 residues. This CDR3 reads CASSLDGDSGTGELFF. The CDR3, as DNA: TGCGCCAGCAGCTTGGATGGGGACAGTGGAACCGGGGAGCTGTTTTTT.

This clonotype was observed a few times. The chain is built from TRBV20-1 and TRBJ1-1, with D unclear. Germline-derived CDR1 and CDR2 are DFQATT and SNEGSKA (reference sequence). V was trimmed by 0 bases and J by 1 base, leaving 9 bases between them. The CDR3 contains 14 residues. CDR3 in DNA: TGCAGTGCTAGAGAACGGACGGGGAACACTGAAGCTTTCTTT. It encodes CSARERTGNTEAFF.

This clonotype was seen ten or more times. V is TRBV20-1 and J is TRBJ1-5; D not resolved. The CDR3 extends over 14 amino acids. The V and J ends lost 5 bases and 0 bases respectively, with 11 bases between them. CDR1 and CDR2 from the germline V gene are DFQATT and SNEGSKA (reference sequence). As DNA, the CDR3 is TGCAGTGCTTCGGGCCCCAATAGCAATCAGCCCCAGCATTTT. Translating gives CSASGPNSNQPQHF.

V usage is TRBV20-1 and J usage is TRBJ2-3; a possible D gene is TRBD1 (5 bases). CDR1 DFQATT and CDR2 SNEGSKA come from the germline V gene (reference sequence). This CDR3 is 13 amino acids long. Between the trimmed V and J ends, which lost 1 base and 4 bases, there was a span of 9 bases. Here the CDR3 DNA reads TGCAGTGCTAGAGTTTCAGGGCCAGATACGCAGTATTTT. Residues: CSARVSGPDTQYF.

This clonotype has a handful of counts. The chain combines TRBV20-1 with TRBJ2-4; TRBD1 is a possible D gene (5 bases). V lost 3 bases, J lost 7 bases, and 16 bases lay in between. Germline CDR1 reads DFQATT; CDR2 reads SNEGSKA (reference sequence). This CDR3 is 14 amino acids long. The CDR3: CSASGAAPLNIQYF. CDR3 nucleotides: TGCAGTGCTAGTGGGGCGGCCCCGCTGAACATTCAGTACTTC.

This clonotype was counted between two and nine times. The V gene is TRBV20-1, the J gene TRBJ2-7; maybe TRBD1 (6 bases). The V gene's germline CDR1 is DFQATT and CDR2 SNEGSKA (reference sequence). CDR3 length equals 12 residues. Trimming left V 1 base short and J 6 bases short, with 10 bases between. The CDR3 sequence is CSARGQALEQYF. The CDR3 coding sequence is TGCAGTGCTAGAGGACAGGCCCTCGAGCAGTACTTC.